The T cell receptor (beta chain) described here comes from a study of T cell repertoires in cytomegalovirus infection. Study-wide context: Matching HLA type, along with CMV infection, was indicated by public TCR beta signatures.

Ten or more counts support this clonotype. Its antigen is still unknown. One entry per CDR3 protein results from TCRdb running MiXCR on the reads. The data contain roughly 920,000 distinct CDR3 sequences, approximately 31% of them singletons. This CDR3 is 14 amino acids long. Germline CDR1 SGHTA, CDR2 FQGTGA. The V gene end was trimmed by 5 bases and the J gene end by 4 bases; junction bases not matched to a gene: 7. General observations from the study: The response measured ex vivo was dominated by TCR beta clonotypes (HLA-C-restricted and CMV-specific).

The chain couples TRBV7-3 to TRBJ1-2, with TRBD1 matching over 7 bases. This TCR was sampled from a human donor in good health (CMV status not recorded). Some clones in this sample may be carry-over from other donors' samples. This material consisted of cultured CD8+ T cells from PBMCs, taken from culture after CMV antigen stimulation. The chain's CDR3 is CASSPGQWGYGYTF. The CDR3 bases are TGTGCCAGCAGCCCGGGACAGTGGGGCTATGGCTACACCTTC.